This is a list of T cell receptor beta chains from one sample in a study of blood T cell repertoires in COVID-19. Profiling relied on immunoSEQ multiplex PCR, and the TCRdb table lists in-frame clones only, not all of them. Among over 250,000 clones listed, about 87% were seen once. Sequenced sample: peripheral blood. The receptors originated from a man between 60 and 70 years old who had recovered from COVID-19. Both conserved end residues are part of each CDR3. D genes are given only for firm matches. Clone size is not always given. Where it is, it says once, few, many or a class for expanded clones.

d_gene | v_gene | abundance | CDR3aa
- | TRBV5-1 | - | CASSLAMGAYEKLFF
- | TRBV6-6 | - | CASTTVQETQYF
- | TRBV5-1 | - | CASSLGTAPAADTIYF
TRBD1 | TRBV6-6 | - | CASLPGQGAEQYF
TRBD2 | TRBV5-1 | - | CASSLVGDYTDTQYF
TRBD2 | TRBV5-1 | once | CASRLAGGVDEQFF
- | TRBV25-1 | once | CASSPPWGGNTEAFF
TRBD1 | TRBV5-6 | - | CASSFGTVNTEAFF
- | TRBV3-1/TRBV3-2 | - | CASSGGSYEQYF
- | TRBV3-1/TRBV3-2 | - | CASRTTWGGQSPLHF
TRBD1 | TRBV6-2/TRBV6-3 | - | CASSYSGQGHTGELFF
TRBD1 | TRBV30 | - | CAWNRGTGGAGNQPQHF
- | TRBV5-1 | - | CASSMDSPYEQYF
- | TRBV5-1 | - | CASSLDGGRTDTQYF
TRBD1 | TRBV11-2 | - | CASSDTGTGYSGYTF
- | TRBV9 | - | CASSVGFGADTQYF
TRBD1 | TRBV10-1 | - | CASSLQGTNSPLHF
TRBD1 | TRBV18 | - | CASSPPRQGPREGRGYTF
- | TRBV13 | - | CASSARWGDGSPLHF
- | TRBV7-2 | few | CASNQGGYGYTF
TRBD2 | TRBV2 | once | CASIGSTSSKDTQYF
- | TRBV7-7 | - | CASSSTTDTEAFF
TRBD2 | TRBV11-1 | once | CASSSGTSGHNEQFF
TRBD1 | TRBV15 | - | CATSRPGTGESYEQYF
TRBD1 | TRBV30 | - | CARGTAYGYTF
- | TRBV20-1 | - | CSASPLGGRINQPQHF
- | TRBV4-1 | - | CASSQPGGNTIYF
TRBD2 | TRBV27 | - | CASSSLGTTPYEQYF
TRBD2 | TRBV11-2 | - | CASSLEGGDFNEQFF
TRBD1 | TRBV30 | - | CAWSLNRGMIYNEQFF
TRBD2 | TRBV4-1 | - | CASSQERKRGSLGDTQYF
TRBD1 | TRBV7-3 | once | CASSLTPTGHETQYF
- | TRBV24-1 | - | CATSDMKGEQYF
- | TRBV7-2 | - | CASSSHSSGSYNEQFF